These T cell receptor beta chains were read from a single sample in a study of shared clonotypes between healthy human individuals. TCRdb's table, derived via immunoSEQ multiplex PCR, lists solely in-frame clones and lacks some. The sample has 170,000 or so clones, 60% to 75% seen once. Material for sequencing was memory CD4+ T cells sorted from blood. The receptors here all came from a man aged 30-40 years in good health. Both conserved end residues are part of each CDR3. Each record gives: V gene, D gene, J gene, clone size, CDR3 DNA, CDR3 protein. D genes are given only for firm matches. For some rows the clone size is stated as once, few or many, or as a class when expanded; others skip it.

TRBV10-3,NA,TRBJ1-4,NA,TGTGCCATCAGTGCGTTACTTCCGGGCCCGGTTACTAATGAAAAACTGTTTTTT,CAISALLPGPVTNEKLFF
TRBV6-5,NA,TRBJ2-7,NA,TGTGCCAGCAGTACCGGGACGCTTTACTACGAGCAGTACTTC,CASSTGTLYYEQYF
TRBV11-2,TRBD1,TRBJ2-7,NA,TGTGCCAGCAGCTCGCCCTCGACAGGGGACGAGCAGTACTTC,CASSSPSTGDEQYF
TRBV20-1,NA,TRBJ1-2,few,TGCAGTGCTGGCGAGACCCTACGCTACACCTTC,CSAGETLRYTF
TRBV7-6,NA,TRBJ1-1,NA,TGTGCCAGCAGCTCACTGGGGGGGTTCCGGGCTAATGACGCTTTCTTT,CASSSLGGFRANDAFF
TRBV7-9,TRBD1,TRBJ2-2,NA,TGTGCCAGCAGCCCTCGGACAGGCGGGCTGACCGGGGAGCTGTTTTTT,CASSPRTGGLTGELFF
TRBV7-8,NA,TRBJ2-7,few,TGTGCCAGCAGCCTAACCGGGATCCCCTACGAGCAGTACTTC,CASSLTGIPYEQYF
TRBV5-1,TRBD1,TRBJ1-5,NA,TGCGCCAGCAGCGTAACGGGACAGGGGGAGCCCCAGCATTTT,CASSVTGQGEPQHF
TRBV15,NA,TRBJ1-3,NA,TGTGCCACCAGCAGAGCGGGCTCTGGAAACACCATATATTTT,CATSRAGSGNTIYF
TRBV2,TRBD1,TRBJ2-2,NA,TGTGCCAGCAAGGGGACAGGGGTCACCGGGGAGCTGTTTTTT,CASKGTGVTGELFF
TRBV7-8,NA,TRBJ2-1,once,TGTGCCAGCAGCTTAGTTTCCTACAATGAGCAGTTCTTC,CASSLVSYNEQFF
TRBV5-4,NA,TRBJ1-1,NA,TGTGCCAGCAGCTTGGATTCGGGGCGGACTGAAGCTTTCTTT,CASSLDSGRTEAFF
TRBV6-1,NA,TRBJ2-3,NA,TGTGCCAGCAGTGAAGCCATAGGGGTTTCGGCGGCAGGGAACACAGATACGCAGTATTTT,CASSEAIGVSAAGNTDTQYF
TRBV11-2,NA,TRBJ2-5,NA,TGTGCCAGCAGCTTAGGGACGGGGATTGTCCAAGAGACCCAGTACTTC,CASSLGTGIVQETQYF
TRBV6-5,NA,TRBJ1-5,NA,TGTGCCAGCAGTTACGGACGGTGGGGGAATCAGCCCCAGCATTTT,CASSYGRWGNQPQHF
TRBV27,NA,TRBJ2-2,once,TGTGCCAGCAGTTTATTCTCCCCCCCAGCGGCCTACACCGGGGAGCTGTTTTTT,CASSLFSPPAAYTGELFF
TRBV30,TRBD1,TRBJ1-1,NA,TGTGCCTGGAGGCACGGGACAGGGAAGGCTTTCTTT,CAWRHGTGKAFF
TRBV7-2,NA,TRBJ2-1,NA,TGTGCCAGCAGGGTGGCTTCCTACAATGAGCAGTTCTTC,CASRVASYNEQFF
TRBV15,NA,TRBJ1-3,NA,TGTGCCACCAGCAGAGGAACGGCCTCTGGAAACACCATATATTTT,CATSRGTASGNTIYF
TRBV2,NA,TRBJ2-3,NA,TGTGCCAGCAGTGAAACCTGGGATGTTTCGGATACGCAGTATTTT,CASSETWDVSDTQYF
TRBV7-9,TRBD1,TRBJ2-1,NA,TGTGCCAGCAGCTTCGACAGGGCCTACAATGAGCAGTTCTTC,CASSFDRAYNEQFF
TRBV11-3,NA,TRBJ2-2,NA,TGTGCCAGCAGCCCGGGGAGCACCGGGGAGCTGTTTTTT,CASSPGSTGELFF
TRBV29-1,NA,TRBJ2-7,NA,TGCAGCGTTGAAACAGGGCAAGATGTAGGCGAGCAGTACTTC,CSVETGQDVGEQYF
TRBV7-9,TRBD2,TRBJ2-1,NA,TGTGCCAGCAGCTTATACCTAGCGGGAGGTGGTGAGCAGTTCTTC,CASSLYLAGGGEQFF
TRBV7-2,TRBD1,TRBJ2-7,few,TGTGCCAGCAGCCCCCTCCGTAGGACAGGGGACTACGAGCAGTACTTC,CASSPLRRTGDYEQYF
TRBV27,TRBD1,TRBJ1-2,few,TGTGCCAGCAGTTGGGACTCGACACAGGGGAAGGCCTTC,CASSWDSTQGKAF
TRBV28,NA,TRBJ2-5,NA,TGTGCCAGCAGTTTAAACGGCGGGATAGAGACCCAGTACTTC,CASSLNGGIETQYF
TRBV7-6,TRBD2,TRBJ2-5,NA,TGTGCCAGCAGCTTAGCGAGAGCGGGAGTGGGAAGGGAGACCCAGTACTTC,CASSLARAGVGRETQYF
TRBV28,NA,TRBJ2-1,NA,TGTGCCAGCAGTCAGGGTGGCGCCCGTAATGAGCAGTTCTTC,CASSQGGARNEQFF
TRBV10-2,NA,TRBJ2-7,many,TGCGCCAGCAGTGGTCAATACGAGCAGTACTTC,CASSGQYEQYF
TRBV18,TRBD1,TRBJ2-7,many,TGTGCCAGCTCACCCCCGGGACAGAACGAGCAGTACTTC,CASSPPGQNEQYF